The present TCR beta chain was sequenced within a study of monozygotic twins with inflammatory bowel disease. Study-level results: Twin pairs that were concordant did not differ from discordant pairs in repertoire similarity, possibly from limited power.

Researchers ran eight separate cDNA reactions for each sample. No DNA is given; TCRdb re-called the 5' RACE reads and lists each CDR3 protein once. The sample features more than 300,000 distinct CDR3 sequences, with 5.6% in its top ten. Germline V lookup: CDR1 SGHDN, CDR2 FVKESK. There are 14 residues in the CDR3. As regards this clonotype: The antigen is not known.

The sample comprised blood. The chain is built from TRBV14 and TRBJ1-6. The clonotype originates from a human donor with ulcerative colitis or Crohn's disease, or a healthy co-twin of an affected twin (not recorded which). CDR3 in amino acids: CASSQIGPDSPLHF.